This is a list of T cell receptor beta chains from one sample in a study of cytomegalovirus exposure and HLA in healthy donors. The table came from immunoSEQ multiplex PCR; TCRdb's copy has only in-frame clones and leaves some out. The table has some 170,000 clones, around four fifths seen once. The sample was PBMCs. The receptors were sampled from a man between 18 and 29 years old in good health and CMV-seropositive. Each CDR3 is given with its conserved first and last residue. Each record gives: D gene, V gene, CDR3 length, clone size, J gene, CDR3 DNA, CDR3 protein. A D gene is named only where the DNA matches it firmly. Some rows have no size entry. The others give once, few or many, or a class for an expanded clone.

.,TRBV27,13,.,TRBJ1-1,TGTGCCAGCAGTGCAGGGTTGGGGACTGAAGCTTTCTTT,CASSAGLGTEAFF
.,TRBV7-6,15,.,TRBJ2-3,TGTGCCAGCAGCCGATTGCGGGACGACACAGATACGCAGTATTTT,CASSRLRDDTDTQYF
.,TRBV7-9,12,.,TRBJ1-3,TGTGCCAGCAGCTTAGCGCAGGACACCATATATTTT,CASSLAQDTIYF
TRBD1,TRBV7-2,15,.,TRBJ1-2,TGTGCCAGCACCCTAGGGGGCTGGGGTTCCGGCGGCTACACCTTC,CASTLGGWGSGGYTF
TRBD1,TRBV6-6,16,.,TRBJ1-5,TGTGCCAGCAGTTATAGACAGGGCCCCCAAAATCAGCCCCAGCATTTT,CASSYRQGPQNQPQHF
.,TRBV11-3,12,.,TRBJ2-7,TGTGCCAGCAGCCAGGGGAGATCCGAGCAGTACTTC,CASSQGRSEQYF
.,TRBV15,15,.,TRBJ2-7,TGTGCCACCAGCAGAGTCGGGACACCCGATCTAAAGGAGTACTTC,CATSRVGTPDLKEYF
.,TRBV19,16,.,TRBJ1-5,TGTGCCAGTAGTATAGAATTTGTGCCGAGAAATCAGCCCCAGCATTTT,CASSIEFVPRNQPQHF
.,TRBV7-9,15,.,TRBJ2-1,TGTGCCAGCAGCCCCCCACGAGTCTCCTACAATGAGCAGTTCTTC,CASSPPRVSYNEQFF
.,TRBV7-9,16,.,TRBJ1-2,TGTGCCAGCAGCCCCCGGGACGGACTAGCTAACTATGGCTACACCTTC,CASSPRDGLANYGYTF
.,TRBV10-3,13,.,TRBJ2-7,TGTGCCATCAGTGAGGCACGGTCGGGCGAGCAGTACTTC,CAISEARSGEQYF
.,TRBV11-2,14,.,TRBJ2-5,TGTGCCAGCAACTCTCAGGGGCCTGGAGAGACCCAGTACTTC,CASNSQGPGETQYF
.,TRBV2,13,.,TRBJ1-2,TGTGCCAGCAGTGAGGGACACCCAGGGGGCTACACCTTC,CASSEGHPGGYTF
TRBD1,TRBV19,13,once,TRBJ1-5,TGTGCCAGTAGGACAGGGGGAGATCAGCCCCAGCATTTT,CASRTGGDQPQHF
.,TRBV30,14,few,TRBJ2-3,TGTGCCTGGAGTAGGGGAGGAGCCGCAGATACGCAGTATTTT,CAWSRGGAADTQYF
.,TRBV7-9,12,.,TRBJ2-7,TGTGCCAGCAGCTTGTTTCGCTACGAGCAGTACTTC,CASSLFRYEQYF
.,TRBV6-1,15,.,TRBJ2-7,TGTGCCAGCAGGACCCAGGGGAGTCCGATCTACGAGCAGTACTTC,CASRTQGSPIYEQYF
TRBD1,TRBV29-1,15,.,TRBJ1-1,TGCAGCGTTGCATATGACGACAGGGGCGCCACTGAAGCTTTCTTT,CSVAYDDRGATEAFF
.,TRBV19,16,.,TRBJ2-2,TGTGCCAGTAGTATAGATCGCACAGGGTATACCGGGGAGCTGTTTTTT,CASSIDRTGYTGELFF
.,TRBV11-2,14,.,TRBJ1-2,TGTGCCAGCAGCTCAACCGGGATGAGTGGTGGCTACACCTTC,CASSSTGMSGGYTF
.,TRBV5-5,13,.,TRBJ2-7,TGTGCCAGCAGCTCAGGGGACACCTACGAGCAGTACTTC,CASSSGDTYEQYF
.,TRBV5-6,14,many,TRBJ2-1,TGTGCCAGCAGCTTTGGTGAGGGTGAGGATGAGCAGTTCTTC,CASSFGEGEDEQFF
TRBD1,TRBV19,16,.,TRBJ2-7,TGTGCCAGTAGTCCCTCCCGGACAGGATTTTCCTACGAGCAGTACTTC,CASSPSRTGFSYEQYF
TRBD1,TRBV5-1,15,once,TRBJ1-1,TGCGCCAGCAGCTCTTGGACAGGATCGACCACTGAAGCTTTCTTT,CASSSWTGSTTEAFF
TRBD1,TRBV7-9,19,.,TRBJ2-3,TGTGCCAGCAGCCCTAGGTTGGGACAGGGGATCGGTAGCACAGATACGCAGTATTTT,CASSPRLGQGIGSTDTQYF
TRBD1,TRBV25-1,13,.,TRBJ1-2,TGTGCCAGCAGTGTCACAGGGGGGAGTGGCTACACCTTC,CASSVTGGSGYTF
TRBD2,TRBV9,15,.,TRBJ2-4,TGTGCCAGCAGCGCCAGTAGCGGGAGCTGGGACATTCAGTACTTC,CASSASSGSWDIQYF
TRBD2,TRBV4-1,15,once,TRBJ2-1,TGCGCCAGCAGCCAAGAGGGGACTAGGGTAGGTGAGCAGTTCTTC,CASSQEGTRVGEQFF
.,TRBV19,12,few,TRBJ1-2,TGTGCCAGTATGACGGGGGACTATGGCTACACCTTC,CASMTGDYGYTF
.,TRBV7-2,15,.,TRBJ2-6,TGTGCCGCCCGCGCACAGACCTCTGGGGCCAACGTCCTGACTTTC,CAARAQTSGANVLTF
.,TRBV28,16,.,TRBJ2-2,TGTGCCAGCAGTTCGACAGGTGCACCGAACACCGGGGAGCTGTTTTTT,CASSSTGAPNTGELFF
.,TRBV15,17,.,TRBJ1-2,TGTGCCACCAGCAGAGACCGGGGGTCAGGGAGGAGTACTGGCTACACCTTC,CATSRDRGSGRSTGYTF
.,TRBV9,15,.,TRBJ1-2,TGTGCCAGCACCCAGAGCGAGAGAATAAACTATGGCTACACCTTC,CASTQSERINYGYTF
TRBD1,TRBV6-5,15,.,TRBJ1-3,TGTGCCAGCAGAAGTGGGACAGGGGCTGGAAACACCATATATTTT,CASRSGTGAGNTIYF
.,TRBV5-6,17,.,TRBJ2-6,TGTGCCAGCAGCTTGGCCGGTTTTATCTCTGGGGCCAACGTCCTGACTTTC,CASSLAGFISGANVLTF
.,TRBV27,13,once,TRBJ2-1,TGTGCCAGCAGTTTATTGCCCCAGGGCGAGCAGTTCTTC,CASSLLPQGEQFF
TRBD1,TRBV19,14,.,TRBJ1-5,TGTGCCACGGGACAGGGGGCTGCCAATCAGCCCCAGCATTTT,CATGQGAANQPQHF
.,TRBV9,14,.,TRBJ2-3,TGTGCCAGCAGCGTAGTAGTCAGCACAGATACGCAGTATTTT,CASSVVVSTDTQYF
TRBD1,TRBV4-2,16,.,TRBJ2-7,TGTGCCAGCAGCCAAGAGTGGCAGGGGGTCGCCTACGAGCAGTACTTC,CASSQEWQGVAYEQYF
.,TRBV4-1,15,.,TRBJ2-7,TGCGCCAGCAGCCAGGCCGCGGGGACCGCCTACGAGCAGTACTTC,CASSQAAGTAYEQYF
.,TRBV15,17,.,TRBJ2-7,TGTGCCACCAGCAGAGATATTGGAAGCGAGACAGACTACGAGCAGTACTTC,CATSRDIGSETDYEQYF
.,TRBV20-1,9,.,TRBJ2-5,TGCAGTCTCCGGGAGACCCAGTACTTC,CSLRETQYF